This T cell receptor beta chain was obtained from a study of T-cell reconstitution after alpha-beta-depleted transplantation in children. Ten or more counts support this clonotype. Unique molecular identifiers were used to barcode this TCRbeta library. TCRdb called the PCR reads again in MiXCR, with one record for every CDR3 protein. The profile shows about 230,000 distinct CDR3 sequences, 9.7% of them singletons. Germline-derived CDR1 and CDR2 are GTSNPN and SVGIG (reference sequence). J was trimmed by 4 bases and V by 4 bases; bases with no gene match: 3. This CDR3 spans 12 amino acids. The genes are TRBV30 and TRBJ1-1, with TRBD1 identical over 7 bases. Specimen: PBMCs from the stem cell graft donor, collected from the stem cell graft. This TCR was recovered from a human donor who donated a stem cell graft to a child with SCID. The CDR3 bases are TGTGCCTGGACAGGGGGGACCACTGAAGCTTTCTTT. Its protein product is CAWTGGTTEAFF.